What follows are 28 T cell receptor beta chains derived from one specimen sequenced in a study of T cell clonotyping in hematopoietic cell transplantation. Assay used: immunoSEQ multiplex PCR; TCRdb lists only in-frame clones, some missing. The sample holds around 14,000 clones; around 94% are singletons and the top ten take 4% to 5.5%. Sequenced material: PBMCs, taken 30 days after allogeneic stem cell transplant. Source of these receptors: a male patient aged 60 to 75 who had an allogeneic stem cell transplant from an unrelated donor, so the T cells may come from the graft donor. Some clones in this sample may be carry-over from other donors' samples.

The V call is TRBV5-6, the J call TRBJ1-1, with TRBD1 identical over 7 bases. After removal of 0 bases from V and 5 bases from J, the junction contained 10 bases not matched to a gene. Germline V gives CDR1 SGHDT, CDR2 YYEEEE. The CDR3 consists of 16 residues. The CDR3 DNA reads TGTGCCAGCAGCTTGGCCGGGACAGCTACGGGGACTGAAGCTTTCTTT. Translated, it gives CASSLAGTATGTEAFF.

The genes are TRBV9 and TRBJ2-7; 8 bases are a match to TRBD1. Per the germline V gene, CDR1 is SGDLS and CDR2 is YYNGEE. The CDR3 is 14 amino acids. The trim removed 0 bases at V and 3 bases at J, leaving 2 bases unmatched. The CDR3 loop is CASSVEGQVYEQYF. The CDR3 region has the DNA TGTGCCAGCAGCGTAGAGGGACAGGTCTACGAGCAGTACTTC.

The chain uses TRBV7-2 and TRBJ1-2; D may be TRBD1 (6 bases). Looked up from germline, CDR1 is SGHTA and CDR2 is FQGNSA. This CDR3 contains 13 residues. V was cut by 1 base and J by 7 bases, with 10 bases left in between. CDR3 DNA: TGTGCCAGCAGCTTAGAGTCGGGGGCTGGCTACACCTTC. Protein product: CASSLESGAGYTF.

As DNA, the CDR3 is TGTGCCAGTAGTATTCGAGGGGCAGATAGCAATCAGCCCCAGCATTTT. Translation gives CASSIRGADSNQPQHF. The chain employs TRBV19 and TRBJ1-5, with a weak D call TRBD1 (5 bases). CDR1 is LNHDA, CDR2 SQIVND, per germline (reference sequence). The CDR3 is 16 residues long. V lost 3 bases and J 0 bases, leaving 12 bases between the germline ends.

This chain links TRBV7-2 with TRBJ2-7, with 7 bases lining up with TRBD1. CDR3 length equals 14 residues. V trimming: 5 bases; J trimming: 1 base; junction bases outside the gene matches: 5. Per the germline V gene, CDR1 is SGHTA and CDR2 is FQGNSA. Written as DNA, the CDR3 is TGTGCCAGCAGCCGGACAGGTACTTCCTACGAGCAGTACTTC. Its protein is CASSRTGTSYEQYF.

The chain employs TRBV5-1 and TRBJ2-1, with 9 bases that match TRBD1. Germline CDR1 and CDR2: SGHRS and YFSETQ. The V gene end was trimmed by 4 bases and the J gene end by 5 bases; junction bases not matched to a gene: 7. The CDR3 loop spans 15 amino acids. CDR3 DNA: TGCGCCAGCAGCCCGGGACAGGGTCAGCACAATGAGCAGTTCTTC. It codes for CASSPGQGQHNEQFF.

The chain couples TRBV29-1 to TRBJ2-5; TRBD2 matches 12 bases. Germline assignment: CDR1 SQVTM and CDR2 ANQGSEA. V lost 3 bases and J lost 5; bases outside the gene matches: 10. The CDR3 is made up of 16 amino acids. The CDR3 region has the DNA TGCAGCGTTGATGGGCTAGCGGGGGGGCCGCTGGAGACCCAGTACTTC. It specifies CSVDGLAGGPLETQYF.

The chain has TRBV11-3 and TRBJ1-1, with 8 bases fitting TRBD1. The CDR3 is 12 residues long. Germline-derived CDR1 and CDR2 are SGHNT and YENEEA. V lost 1 base to trimming and J lost 9 bases; unmatched junction nucleotides: 1. As DNA, the CDR3 is TGTGCCAGCAGCTTAGGGACAGGGAAAGCTTTCTTT. This translates into CASSLGTGKAFF.

The genes are TRBV7-2 and TRBJ2-1; D assignment may be TRBD1 or TRBD2 (5 bases each). V was shortened by 2 bases and J by 5 bases, with 19 bases between the two germline ends. The length of the CDR3 is 17 residues. Germline V lookup: CDR1 SGHTA, CDR2 FQGNSA. The CDR3 sequence is CASSLRAAGTADNEQFF. Written as DNA, the CDR3 is TGTGCCAGCAGCTTACGCGCAGCCGGGACGGCTGACAATGAGCAGTTCTTC.

The chain employs TRBV7-6 and TRBJ1-2; 7 positions match TRBD1. Germline CDR1 reads SGHVS; CDR2 reads FNYEAQ. The CDR3 runs to 14 residues. The trim removed 5 bases at V and 5 bases at J, leaving 8 bases unmatched. The CDR3 DNA reads as TGTGCCAGCAGCCCTGGACAGGTTCTTTATGGCTACACCTTC. It translates to CASSPGQVLYGYTF.

V is TRBV5-1 and J is TRBJ1-2, with 7 bases fitting TRBD1. CDR3 size: 15 residues. The V gene end was trimmed by 2 bases and the J gene end by 5 bases; junction bases not matched to a gene: 9. CDR1 SGHRS and CDR2 YFSETQ come from the germline V gene. This chain's CDR3 is CASSLGDSGRYGYTF. As DNA, the CDR3 is TGCGCCAGCAGCTTAGGGGACAGCGGGAGATATGGCTACACCTTC.

The genes are TRBV19 and TRBJ2-6; D not resolved. CDR1 and CDR2 (germline): LNHDA, SQIVND (reference sequence). The V gene lost 2 bases and the J gene lost 3 bases, with 8 bases spanning the gap. This CDR3 comprises 15 residues. CDR3 region: CASSIKVVGANVLTF. The CDR3 DNA follows: TGTGCCAGTAGTATAAAGGTTGTTGGGGCCAACGTCCTGACTTTC.

This clone was counted between two and nine times. J is TRBJ2-2 and V is TRBV6-5; D remains ambiguous. Trimming left V 1 base short and J 5 bases short, with 14 bases between. This CDR3 is built from 16 residues. Per germline, CDR1 MNHEY and CDR2 SVGAGI. The CDR3 sequence: CASSYWQVGSTGELFF. In DNA form, the CDR3 reads TGTGCCAGCAGTTACTGGCAGGTGGGGTCAACCGGGGAGCTGTTTTTT.

This clone was seen a handful of times. The V call is TRBV4-3, the J call TRBJ2-7; the D gene is possibly TRBD2 (7 bases). Trimming shortened V by 0 bases and J by 6 bases, and 18 bases separated the two germline ends. CDR3 length equals 16 residues. Per the germline V gene, CDR1 is LGHNA and CDR2 is YSLEER. CDR3 sequence: CASSQDRWGRGSEQYF. CDR3 sequence (DNA): TGCGCCAGCAGCCAAGATCGTTGGGGGCGGGGGAGCGAGCAGTACTTC.

The genes are TRBV2 and TRBJ1-1; D unclear. Germline CDR1 and CDR2: SNHLY and FYNNEI. Trimming shortened V by 1 base and J by 2 bases, and 11 bases separated the two germline ends. CDR3 length: 15 residues. The CDR3 DNA reads as TGTGCCAGCAGTGAAGACGCGGTCACAAACACTGAAGCTTTCTTT. It translates to CASSEDAVTNTEAFF.

This rearrangement joins TRBV10-3 to TRBJ2-2; 8 bases are a match to TRBD1. Losses at the gene ends were 6 bases for V and 1 base for J; bases not matched to a gene: 1. Germline assignment: CDR1 ENHRY and CDR2 SYGVKD. The CDR3 is 14 residues long. CDR3 sequence (DNA): TGTGCCATCAGACAGGGGGGGAACACCGGGGAGCTGTTTTTT. This encodes CAIRQGGNTGELFF.

The chain links TRBV29-1 to TRBJ2-7, with TRBD1 identical over 10 bases. The CDR3 has 12 amino acids. Germline lookup yields CDR1 SQVTM and CDR2 ANQGSEA. The V and J ends lost 7 bases and 5 bases, in that order; junction bases with no gene match: 5. DNA of the CDR3: TGCAGCGGGGGACAGGGGCACGACGAGCAGTACTTC. Translated: CSGGQGHDEQYF.

This clone has more than one count but fewer than ten. The V call is TRBV27, the J call TRBJ1-5, with 7 bases fitting TRBD1. The V gene's germline CDR1 is MNHEY and CDR2 SMNVEV (reference sequence). The ends lost 6 bases at V and 8 bases at J; junction bases unmatched: 4. The length of the CDR3 is 12 residues. CDR3 nucleotides: TGTGCCAGCAGGACAGGGATTGAGCCCCAGCATTTT. Encoded protein: CASRTGIEPQHF.

The chain has TRBV7-2 and TRBJ1-2; tentative D call: TRBD1 (5 bases). The CDR3 is made up of 15 amino acids. V shed 2 bases and J shed 5 bases, with 15 bases lying between them. Germline assignment: CDR1 SGHTA and CDR2 FQGNSA. DNA for the CDR3: TGTGCCAGCAGCTTAACACCGGGGGTTGGATATGGCTACACCTTC. Its translation is CASSLTPGVGYGYTF.

The chain recombines TRBV21-1 with TRBJ2-3; TRBD2, the D gene given by the table, was not confirmed from the DNA. TRBV21-1 is a pseudogene locus. The CDR3 has 19 residues. CDR3 residues: CASSNPITGTSGNANTQYF. DNA for the CDR3: TGTGCCAGCAGCAATCCAATAACCGGGACTAGCGGCAACGCAAATACGCAGTATTTT.

The CDR3: CSVDSGADTQYF. The CDR3, as DNA: TGCAGCGTTGATTCAGGGGCCGATACGCAGTATTTT. The J gene is TRBJ2-3, the V gene TRBV29-1; D is perhaps TRBD1 (6 bases). Looked up from germline, CDR1 is SQVTM and CDR2 is ANQGSEA. V was trimmed by 3 bases and J by 6 bases, leaving 10 bases between them. The CDR3 contains 12 residues.

V gene TRBV7-6 combines with J gene TRBJ2-5; D is unresolved. CDR1 and CDR2 from the germline V gene are SGHVS and FNYEAQ. This CDR3 is 11 amino acids long. Trimming left V 3 bases short and J 5 bases short, with 4 bases between. This CDR3 reads CASSFSETQYF. In nucleotides, the CDR3 is TGTGCCAGCAGCTTCTCGGAGACCCAGTACTTC.

CDR3 nucleotides: TGTGCCAGCAGCTTAGGGACAGGGGACGGGGAGCTGTTTTTT. It translates to CASSLGTGDGELFF. The V call is TRBV11-2, the J call TRBJ2-2; TRBD1 aligns across 9 bases. The ends lost 1 base at V and 7 bases at J; junction bases unmatched: 1. Per germline, CDR1 SGHAT and CDR2 FQNNGV. This CDR3 comprises 14 residues. Supplemented by reference TRBV11-2 and TRBJ2-2, the full variable domain reads EAGVAQSPRYKIIEKRQSVAFWCNPISGHATLYWYQQILGQGPKLLIQFQNNGVVDDSQLPKDRFSAERLKGVDSTLKIQPAKLEDSAVYLCASSLGTGDGELFFGEGSRLTVL.

The chain joins TRBV19 to TRBJ1-4; weak D call: TRBD1 (5 bases). Germline values: CDR1 LNHDA, CDR2 SQIVND (reference sequence). The CDR3 totals 17 residues. Trimming left V 4 bases short and J 2 bases short, with 17 bases between. CDR3 nucleotide sequence: TGTGCCAGTAGTACCGGGACCGGCTCTTTCACTAATGAAAAACTGTTTTTT. It is translated as CASSTGTGSFTNEKLFF.

V usage is TRBV27 and J usage is TRBJ1-1; 7 bases are a match to TRBD1. Germline V lookup: CDR1 MNHEY, CDR2 SMNVEV (reference sequence). Trimming removed 5 bases from V and 4 bases from J; junction bases left unmatched: 4. CDR3 length: 13 residues. In DNA form, the CDR3 reads TGTGCCAGCAGTCGACCAGGGGGCACTGAAGCTTTCTTT. This translates into CASSRPGGTEAFF.

V usage is TRBV5-1 and J usage is TRBJ1-2, with 8 bases lining up with TRBD1. The V segment lost 0 bases and the J segment 6 bases; nucleotides outside the gene matches: 7. The germline V gene encodes CDR1 SGHRS and CDR2 YFSETQ. The CDR3 has 15 residues. The CDR3 loop reads CASSLAGTGLDGYTF. CDR3 DNA sequence: TGCGCCAGCAGCTTGGCCGGGACAGGTCTGGATGGCTACACCTTC.

The chain is built from TRBV5-8 and TRBJ2-3, with TRBD2 matching 10 bases. With 4 bases clipped from V and 2 bases from J, the junction kept 7 bases outside the gene matches. Germline V gives CDR1 SGHTS, CDR2 YDEGEE. This CDR3 region has 16 residues. The CDR3, as DNA: TGTGCCAGCAGCCTTAGCGGGGGGACCAACACAGATACGCAGTATTTT. This codes for CASSLSGGTNTDTQYF. The whole variable domain, remainder taken from reference TRBV5-8 and TRBJ2-3, is EAGVTQSPTHLIKTRGQQATLRCSPISGHTSVYWYQQALGLGLQFLLWYDEGEERNRGNFPPRFSGRQFPNYSSELNVNALELEDSALYLCASSLSGGTNTDTQYFGPGTRLTVL.

This clone was seen a single time. This chain joins TRBV6-1 and TRBJ1-4, with a weak D call TRBD1 (5 bases). This CDR3 spans 15 amino acids. The V and J ends lost 6 bases and 0 bases respectively, with 11 bases between them. Per the germline V gene, CDR1 is MNHNS and CDR2 is SASEGT. Here the CDR3 DNA reads TGTGCCAGCAGCTCAGAGACAGCAACTAATGAAAAACTGTTTTTT. Translation: CASSSETATNEKLFF.